The 3 T cell receptor beta chains reported below all come from one sample, sequenced in a study of tumor-infiltrating lymphocytes in primary liver carcinoma (dated by TCRdb to about 2017). Blood RNA was extracted from unsorted whole blood with TRIzol reagent; germline DNA came from the DNeasy Blood & Tissue kit. The instrument given in TCRdb is Illumina HiSeq 2500. TCRbeta-specific cDNA was reverse-transcribed from roughly 500 ng total RNA using a constant-region primer and ProtoScript II reverse transcriptase. Three nested multiplex PCR rounds, following a slightly modified ARM-PCR procedure, were used to build the TCRbeta libraries. The first two PCR rounds used multiplex TRBV1-TRBV30 forward primers with a Cbeta reverse primer, each for 10 to 11 cycles. Clones were called with MiXCR by TCRdb after fastp trimmed the public reads at Q25, and only in-frame beta chains were retained. Merged by CDR3 protein, the rows form single entries marked with the most common genes and DNA. The sample yields about 350,000 distinct CDR3 sequences; around three fifths were counted once. Clones ranked in the top ten supply under 8% of the sample.

The sample comprised peripheral blood. The source is a man in his forties with primary liver carcinoma and hepatitis B virus infection.

This clonotype was counted between two and nine times. J is TRBJ2-7 and V is TRBV5-4; TRBD2 matches 12 bases. The ends lost 3 bases at V and 2 bases at J; junction bases unmatched: 9. Per germline, CDR1 SGHNT and CDR2 YYREEE (reference sequence). The CDR3 has 17 amino acids. CDR3 nucleotides: TGTGCCAGCAGCTACACTAGCGGGAGGCTGTCACCCTACGAGCAGTACTTC. Amino acids: CASSYTSGRLSPYEQYF.

Comments on this clonotype: A much bigger clone sits one base away, suggesting this may be a read error. The gene calls are TRBV5-1 and TRBJ1-5; D is uncertain. Trimming pared 4 bases from V and 5 bases from J, leaving 16 bases between. CDR1 SGHRS and CDR2 YFSETQ come from the germline V gene. CDR3 length: 15 residues. The CDR3 reads CASSPAGGSDQPQHF. The DNA of the CDR3 is TGCGCCAGCAGCCCTGCCGGTGGGAGCGATCAGCCCCAGCATTTT.

To note about this clonotype: With a much larger clone just one base away, this may be a read error. V and J are TRBV6-5 and TRBJ1-2, with D maybe TRBD1 (6 bases). Per the germline V gene, CDR1 is MNHEY and CDR2 is SVGAGI. The CDR3 length is 10 residues. Deletions cut 10 bases from V and 7 bases from J, with 10 bases between. The CDR3 loop is CANREVGYTF. CDR3 sequence (DNA): TGTGCCAACAGGGAAGTTGGCTACACCTTC.